A single sample gave rise to the 25 T cell receptor beta chains below, sequenced in a study of shared clonotypes between healthy human individuals. The method was immunoSEQ multiplex PCR; TCRdb's version includes in-frame clones alone and lacks a portion of them. The sample has roughly 640,000 clones, approximately 97% seen once. The material sequenced was naive CD4+ T cells sorted from blood. Stated subset: CD45RA+ positively selected. These receptors were obtained from a woman aged 25 to 39 in good health.

This chain connects TRBV7-6 to TRBJ2-1; D uncertain. Germline V lookup: CDR1 SGHVS, CDR2 FNYEAQ. This CDR3 has 12 amino acids. Trimming removed 5 bases from V and 10 bases from J, with 12 bases in between. This CDR3 reads CASSPSPPEQFF. The CDR3 DNA is TGTGCCAGCAGCCCATCCCCTCCCGAGCAGTTCTTC.

The V call is TRBV5-1, the J call TRBJ2-3, with TRBD1 matching 9 bases. The CDR3 contains 13 residues. Germline V gene lookup returns CDR1 SGHRS and CDR2 YFSETQ. J gave up 1 base and V 10 bases, and 4 bases lay outside the gene matches. CDR3 sequence: CASWTGGTDTQYF. The CDR3 DNA reads as TGCGCCTCCTGGACAGGGGGCACAGATACGCAGTATTTT.

CDR3 sequence: CASSPGMVGELFF. CDR3 coding DNA: TGCGCCAGCAGCCCGGGGATGGTGGGGGAGCTGTTTTTT. The rearrangement uses TRBV5-1 and TRBJ2-2, with D perhaps matching TRBD2 (5 bases). V lost 4 bases to trimming and J lost 8 bases, with 12 bases between them. Germline values: CDR1 SGHRS, CDR2 YFSETQ. The CDR3 totals 13 residues. The whole variable domain, filled in from reference TRBV5-1 and TRBJ2-2, reads KAGVTQTPRYLIKTRGQQVTLSCSPISGHRSVSWYQQTPGQGLQFLFEYFSETQRNKGNFPGRFSGRQFSNSRSEMNVSTLELGDSALYLCASSPGMVGELFFGEGSRLTVL.

The V call is TRBV28, the J call TRBJ2-1, with unresolved D. The germline V gene has CDR1 MDHEN and CDR2 SYDVKM. The V gene lost 6 bases and the J gene lost 0 bases, with 12 bases spanning the gap. The CDR3 has 15 amino acids. CDR3 coding DNA: TGTGCCAGCAGACCCGGTGGATTCTCCTACAATGAGCAGTTCTTC. Protein: CASRPGGFSYNEQFF. Drawing the rest from reference TRBV28 and TRBJ2-1, the complete variable domain is DVKVTQSSRYLVKRTGEKVFLECVQDMDHENMFWYRQDPGLGLRLIYFSYDVKMKEKGDIPEGYSVSREKKERFSLILESASTNQTSMYLCASRPGGFSYNEQFFGPGTRLTVL.

The rearrangement uses TRBV19 and TRBJ1-5; tentatively, D is TRBD1 (6 bases). V was shortened by 0 bases and J by 8 bases, with 11 bases between the two germline ends. The CDR3 extends over 14 amino acids. CDR1 LNHDA and CDR2 SQIVND come from the germline V gene (reference sequence). The DNA of the CDR3 is TGTGCCAGTAGTATAGACAGGGACATTGAGCCCCAGCATTTT. Amino acids: CASSIDRDIEPQHF.

This chain uses TRBV4-1 with TRBJ1-5; 7 bases align to TRBD1. This CDR3 has 15 residues. J was trimmed by 5 bases and V by 5 bases; bases with no gene match: 9. Germline values: CDR1 MGHRA, CDR2 YSYEKL. Written as DNA, the CDR3 is TGCGCCAGCAGCGCCCTACCGACAGGGTATCAGCCCCAGCATTTT. Its protein product is CASSALPTGYQPQHF.

The chain links TRBV9 to TRBJ2-7; tentative D call: TRBD2 (5 bases). CDR3 size: 15 residues. Germline-derived CDR1 and CDR2 are SGDLS and YYNGEE. V lost 0 bases to trimming and J lost 3 bases, with 13 bases between them. CDR3 region: CASSVADRAGYEQYF. Written as DNA, the CDR3 is TGTGCCAGCAGCGTAGCTGACCGCGCGGGCTACGAGCAGTACTTC.

The chain carries TRBV15 and TRBJ2-3; 10 nucleotides line up with TRBD2. Germline CDR1 LNHNV, CDR2 YYDKDF (reference sequence). V trimming: 3 bases; J trimming: 2 bases; junction bases outside the gene matches: 8. The CDR3 has 17 residues. Written as DNA, the CDR3 is TGTGCCACCAGCAGCACGGAACTAGCGGGATTCACAGATACGCAGTATTTT. This sequence encodes CATSSTELAGFTDTQYF. Complete variable domain (other parts from reference TRBV15 and TRBJ2-3): DAMVIQNPRYQVTQFGKPVTLSCSQTLNHNVMYWYQQKSSQAPKLLFHYYDKDFNNEADTPDNFQSRRPNTSFCFLDIRSPGLGDTAMYLCATSSTELAGFTDTQYFGPGTRLTVL.

This chain connects TRBV5-4 to TRBJ2-1; D remains unclear. CDR1 SGHNT and CDR2 YYREEE come from the germline V gene (reference sequence). This CDR3 has 14 amino acids. Trimming left V 0 bases short and J 5 bases short, with 9 bases between. CDR3 in DNA: TGTGCCAGCAGCTTGGTAGGCGCGGACAATGAGCAGTTCTTC. Translation gives CASSLVGADNEQFF.

The gene calls are TRBV10-1 and TRBJ2-3, with 13 bases aligning to TRBD2. V was pared by 2 bases and J by 3 bases, with 8 bases of the junction left unmatched. Germline V lookup: CDR1 WNHNN, CDR2 SYGVQD (reference sequence). This CDR3 is built from 18 residues. The chain's CDR3 is CASSEPEGLAGVTDTQYF. Here the CDR3 DNA reads TGCGCCAGCAGTGAGCCTGAAGGACTAGCGGGAGTTACAGATACGCAGTATTTT.

V usage is TRBV28 and J usage is TRBJ2-7; TRBD1 is a possible D gene (5 bases). The germline V gene encodes CDR1 MDHEN and CDR2 SYDVKM. V was pared by 5 bases and J by 6 bases, with 14 bases between. The CDR3 contains 13 residues. The CDR3 reads CASSPSSTGEQYF. CDR3 coding DNA: TGTGCCAGCAGTCCCTCGTCCACAGGCGAGCAGTACTTC. The full variable domain, completed using reference TRBV28 and TRBJ2-7, is DVKVTQSSRYLVKRTGEKVFLECVQDMDHENMFWYRQDPGLGLRLIYFSYDVKMKEKGDIPEGYSVSREKKERFSLILESASTNQTSMYLCASSPSSTGEQYFGPGTRLTVT.

The chain is built from TRBV4-1 and TRBJ1-1; D gene ambiguous. Trimming pared 4 bases from V and 1 base from J, leaving 16 bases between. Germline values: CDR1 MGHRA, CDR2 YSYEKL. The CDR3 is made up of 16 amino acids. The CDR3 loop reads CASSPRREYGNTEAFF. For the CDR3, the DNA is TGCGCCAGCAGCCCCCGGAGGGAGTATGGGAACACTGAAGCTTTCTTT.

The chain uses TRBV28 and TRBJ1-6, with TRBD1 matching 9 bases. CDR1 MDHEN and CDR2 SYDVKM come from the germline V gene. The CDR3 sequence is 15 residues long. J gave up 9 bases and V 1 base, and 4 bases lay outside the gene matches. CDR3 nucleotides: TGTGCCAGCAGTTTATCACAGGGGGCGGTTTCACCCCTCCACTTT. Translated: CASSLSQGAVSPLHF.

The chain combines TRBV11-2 with TRBJ2-1, with D perhaps TRBD2 (6 bases). Trimming left V 4 bases short and J 4 bases short, with 20 bases between. The V gene's germline CDR1 is SGHAT and CDR2 FQNNGV. There are 17 residues in the CDR3. In DNA form, the CDR3 reads TGTGCCAGCAGCTCATTAAGAGTGGGGACTGTGTACAATGAGCAGTTCTTC. Translated, it gives CASSSLRVGTVYNEQFF. Combining the CDR3 with reference TRBV11-2 and TRBJ2-1 gives the whole variable domain EAGVAQSPRYKIIEKRQSVAFWCNPISGHATLYWYQQILGQGPKLLIQFQNNGVVDDSQLPKDRFSAERLKGVDSTLKIQPAKLEDSAVYLCASSSLRVGTVYNEQFFGPGTRLTVL.

The genes are TRBV18 and TRBJ2-3, with TRBD1 matching over 8 bases. In germline, CDR1 is KGHSH, CDR2 LQKENI. The CDR3 covers 13 residues. Germline trimming cut 0 bases from V and 14 bases from J; bases unmatched to any gene: 7. CDR3 region: CASSPPGTGGLYF. Written as DNA, the CDR3 is TGTGCCAGCTCACCACCCGGGACAGGAGGCCTGTATTTT.

The chain carries TRBV10-1 and TRBJ2-1; D is undetermined. The V gene's germline CDR1 is WNHNN and CDR2 SYGVQD (reference sequence). Trimming stripped 6 bases from V and 5 bases from J, with 5 bases between. CDR3 length: 11 amino acids. The CDR3 reads CASSKDNEQFF. CDR3 in DNA: TGCGCCAGCAGCAAGGACAATGAGCAGTTCTTC.

The rearrangement joins TRBV5-1 to TRBJ1-1; D perhaps matches TRBD1 (5 bases). V lost 2 bases to trimming and J lost 3 bases, with 8 bases between them. Germline V gene sequence: CDR1 SGHRS, CDR2 YFSETQ. The CDR3 loop spans 13 amino acids. CDR3 region: CASSLQEYTEAFF. The DNA for the CDR3 is TGCGCCAGCAGCTTACAGGAGTACACTGAAGCTTTCTTT.

The rearrangement joins TRBV5-6 to TRBJ1-2; TRBD1 aligns across 9 bases. The V gene end was trimmed by 0 bases and the J gene end by 5 bases; junction bases not matched to a gene: 5. Germline V lookup: CDR1 SGHDT, CDR2 YYEEEE. The CDR3 is made up of 15 amino acids. In DNA, the CDR3 is TGTGCCAGCAGCTTGGATTTAGGACAGGGGTATGGCTACACCTTC. Translation gives CASSLDLGQGYGYTF.

V usage is TRBV28 and J usage is TRBJ1-5; D is possibly TRBD1 (5 bases). From germline, CDR1 is MDHEN and CDR2 SYDVKM. The CDR3 has 14 residues. The V end was cut by 2 bases, the J end by 5 bases, with 10 bases between. The CDR3 sequence is CASSLEDRYQPQHF. Written as DNA, the CDR3 is TGTGCCAGCAGTTTAGAAGACAGATATCAGCCCCAGCATTTT.

For the CDR3, the DNA is TGTGCCAGCAGTGTACGGAAGTGGGACAATGAGCAGTTCTTC. It translates to CASSVRKWDNEQFF. The chain combines TRBV2 with TRBJ2-1; D gene uncertain. The germline gives CDR1 SNHLY, CDR2 FYNNEI. This CDR3 has 14 residues. V shed 4 bases and J shed 5 bases, with 12 bases lying between them.

This clone showed up just once. V gene TRBV28 combines with J gene TRBJ2-6, with 8 nucleotides matching TRBD1. This CDR3 contains 17 residues. Trimming took 6 bases from V and 0 from J; bases not matched to a gene: 7. CDR1 and CDR2 (germline): MDHEN, SYDVKM. In DNA form, the CDR3 reads TGTGCCAGCAGAGGCCGGGACAGGAACTCTGGGGCCAACGTCCTGACTTTC. This sequence encodes CASRGRDRNSGANVLTF. The whole variable domain, filled in from reference TRBV28 and TRBJ2-6, reads DVKVTQSSRYLVKRTGEKVFLECVQDMDHENMFWYRQDPGLGLRLIYFSYDVKMKEKGDIPEGYSVSREKKERFSLILESASTNQTSMYLCASRGRDRNSGANVLTFGAGSRLTVL.

This chain uses TRBV20-1 with TRBJ2-5; D is tentatively TRBD1 or TRBD2 (5 bases each). Trimming took off 7 bases at V and 0 bases at J, with 6 bases between the two ends. The CDR3 spans 11 residues. In germline, CDR1 is DFQATT, CDR2 SNEGSKA (reference sequence). CDR3 DNA: TGCAGTGGGGGGTACCAAGAGACCCAGTACTTC. Residues: CSGGYQETQYF.

The chain couples TRBV18 to TRBJ2-3; TRBD2 agrees at 11 bases. Unmatched junction bases numbered 4, after V lost 6 bases and J lost 2 bases. This CDR3 contains 15 residues. CDR1 is KGHSH and CDR2 is LQKENI in the germline V gene. CDR3 protein: CASSPGLAVTDTQYF. CDR3 coding DNA: TGTGCCAGCTCTCCGGGACTAGCGGTCACAGATACGCAGTATTTT.

The V gene is TRBV10-3, the J gene TRBJ2-7; D is perhaps TRBD1 or TRBD2 (5 bases each). The CDR3 has 15 amino acids. Trimming took 5 bases from V and 0 from J, leaving 14 bases between them. Germline values: CDR1 ENHRY, CDR2 SYGVKD. The CDR3 sequence: CAISQRGPDSYEQYF. CDR3 nucleotide sequence: TGTGCCATCAGTCAACGGGGACCCGACTCCTACGAGCAGTACTTC.

This clone has a single count. The chain links TRBV19 to TRBJ2-1, with D perhaps matching TRBD1 (5 bases). V lost 7 bases and J 2 bases, leaving 9 bases between the germline ends. The CDR3 covers 13 residues. In germline, CDR1 is LNHDA, CDR2 SQIVND (reference sequence). The CDR3 DNA sequence: TGTGCCAGTAACCAGGGAACCTACAATGAGCAGTTCTTC. Residues: CASNQGTYNEQFF.